These 32 T cell receptor beta chains were all obtained from the same sample, sequenced in a study of cytomegalovirus exposure and HLA in healthy donors. 13 Jbeta primers and 60 Vbeta primers were used for the PCR. The protocol was immunoSEQ multiplex PCR, while the TCRdb copy is restricted to in-frame clones and leaves out a portion. The sample consists of more than 100,000 clones, roughly four fifths of them appearing once. The sample consisted of PBMCs. Source of these receptors: a woman aged 60 to 75 in good health and CMV-seronegative.

The chain is built from TRBV27 and TRBJ2-7, with a possible D match to TRBD2 (5 bases). Germline assignment: CDR1 MNHEY and CDR2 SMNVEV (reference sequence). Trimming shortened V by 5 bases and J by 2 bases, and 16 bases separated the two germline ends. CDR3 length equals 15 residues. CDR3 DNA sequence: TGTGCCAGCAGTAGCGAATTGCGGGTACCCTACGAGCAGTACTTC. Protein sequence: CASSSELRVPYEQYF.

The chain joins TRBV29-1 to TRBJ2-3; no clear D. The V end lost 7 bases, the J end lost 6 bases, and 14 bases lay between the germline ends. The CDR3 has 12 residues. Germline CDR1 and CDR2: SQVTM and ANQGSEA. The CDR3 region is CSEATLEDTQYF. As DNA, the CDR3 is TGCAGCGAAGCGACTCTCGAGGATACGCAGTATTTT.

The chain combines TRBV9 with TRBJ2-2; tentatively, D is TRBD2 (7 bases). Germline V gene lookup returns CDR1 SGDLS and CDR2 YYNGEE. This CDR3 contains 16 residues. V shed 3 bases and J shed 6 bases, with 18 bases lying between them. DNA of the CDR3: TGTGCCAGCAGCGCCCTCACGCGAGGGGGGGCCGGGGAGCTGTTTTTT. Residues: CASSALTRGGAGELFF.

In nucleotides, the CDR3 is TGTGCCATCAGTGAGTTTGGGCAGTTTAATCAGCCCCAGCATTTT. Translating gives CAISEFGQFNQPQHF. V is TRBV10-3 and J is TRBJ1-5, with D uncertain. This CDR3 has 15 amino acids. Trimming shortened V by 1 base and J by 4 bases, and 11 bases separated the two germline ends. Germline V gives CDR1 ENHRY, CDR2 SYGVKD.

The rearrangement links TRBV6-4 to TRBJ1-4; no definite D call. This CDR3 contains 15 residues. Germline CDR1 is MRHNA and CDR2 is SNTAGT. The V end was cut by 3 bases, the J end by 6 bases, with 14 bases between. As DNA, the CDR3 is TGTGCCAGCAGTGAACGGGGTCTTAGTGATGAAAAACTGTTTTTT. Protein sequence: CASSERGLSDEKLFF.

The J gene is TRBJ2-2, the V gene TRBV21-1; the table's D call, TRBD2, has no DNA check behind it. TRBV21-1 is a listed pseudogene. This CDR3 has 13 amino acids. The CDR3 DNA reads as TGTGCCAGCAGTCGAGGTGGTCTCGGGGAGCTGTTTTTT. Encoded protein: CASSRGGLGELFF.

This rearrangement joins TRBV14 to TRBJ2-7; D not certain. Trimming removed 5 bases at V and 0 bases at J, with 17 bases between. CDR1 and CDR2 (germline): SGHDN, FVKESK. CDR3 length equals 16 residues. The CDR3 DNA follows: TGTGCCAGCAGCGCGTTCCACCCCCCGATCTCCTACGAGCAGTACTTC. This encodes CASSAFHPPISYEQYF.

V gene TRBV28 combines with J gene TRBJ2-7; a possible D gene is TRBD2 (6 bases). The CDR3 loop spans 16 amino acids. Trimming shortened V by 3 bases and J by 1 base, and 16 bases separated the two germline ends. Germline loops: CDR1 MDHEN, CDR2 SYDVKM. CDR3 coding DNA: TGTGCCAGCAGTTTCTCCTACGGGGGTTGGTCCTACGAGCAGTACTTC. Its protein product is CASSFSYGGWSYEQYF. Using reference TRBV28 and TRBJ2-7 for the parts outside the CDR3, the full variable domain is DVKVTQSSRYLVKRTGEKVFLECVQDMDHENMFWYRQDPGLGLRLIYFSYDVKMKEKGDIPEGYSVSREKKERFSLILESASTNQTSMYLCASSFSYGGWSYEQYFGPGTRLTVT.

The genes are TRBV18 and TRBJ2-3; 10 nucleotides align to TRBD2. V gave up 5 bases and J gave up 1 base; unmatched junction bases: 3. There are 15 residues in the CDR3. Germline loops: CDR1 KGHSH, CDR2 LQKENI. The CDR3 coding sequence is TGTGCCAGCTCATCCCTAGCGGGAGGCACAGATACGCAGTATTTT. Translating it yields CASSSLAGGTDTQYF.

V and J are TRBV29-1 and TRBJ1-2, with D possibly matching TRBD1 (6 bases). The CDR3 is made up of 19 amino acids. Trimming cost V 7 bases and J 0 bases, with 30 bases left between them. CDR1 SQVTM and CDR2 ANQGSEA come from the germline V gene. The CDR3 here is CSARTARGATGSTNYGYTF. The CDR3, as DNA: TGCAGCGCTCGAACGGCCCGGGGGGCAACCGGATCGACTAACTATGGCTACACCTTC.

The genes are TRBV6-5 and TRBJ1-2, with unresolved D. Trimming cost V 9 bases and J 5 bases, with 19 bases left between them. Germline lookup yields CDR1 MNHEY and CDR2 SVGAGI. The CDR3 is made up of 14 amino acids. Here the CDR3 reads CASRFRGSRYGYTF. CDR3 coding DNA: TGTGCCAGTAGATTTCGGGGTTCCCGGTATGGCTACACCTTC.

The chain is built from TRBV7-9 and TRBJ1-4, with a weak D call TRBD1 (5 bases). Trimming left V 5 bases short and J 5 bases short, with 12 bases between. CDR1 and CDR2 from the germline V gene are SEHNR and FQNEAQ (reference sequence). The CDR3 extends over 14 amino acids. CDR3 in amino acids: CASSLGRENEKLFF. The CDR3 nucleotides read TGTGCCAGCAGCCTGGGCAGGGAAAATGAAAAACTGTTTTTT.

A few counts support this clone. The CDR3: CASSRQFPNTEAFF. In nucleotides, the CDR3 is TGTGCCAGCAGCCGACAGTTTCCGAACACTGAAGCTTTCTTT. This chain links TRBV14 with TRBJ1-1; D might be TRBD1 (5 bases). Between the trimmed V and J ends, which lost 4 bases and 1 base, there was a span of 10 bases. Germline lookup yields CDR1 SGHDN and CDR2 FVKESK. The CDR3 spans 14 residues.

The J gene is TRBJ2-7, the V gene TRBV19; 7 positions match TRBD1. V shed 6 bases and J 0 bases; nucleotides not matched to a gene: 2. The CDR3 covers 13 residues. CDR1 is LNHDA and CDR2 is SQIVND in the germline V gene (reference sequence). This CDR3 reads CASSWDSSYEQYF. CDR3 sequence (DNA): TGTGCCAGTAGCTGGGACAGCTCCTACGAGCAGTACTTC.

This chain uses TRBV19 with TRBJ2-3; 7 bases are a match to TRBD2. Germline V lookup: CDR1 LNHDA, CDR2 SQIVND (reference sequence). This CDR3 has 16 amino acids. V lost 4 bases to trimming and J lost 1 base; unmatched junction nucleotides: 8. The CDR3 here is CASSNPGRAGTDTQYF. The CDR3 DNA is TGTGCCAGTAGTAACCCTGGGAGGGCCGGCACAGATACGCAGTATTTT.

This clone has just one count. In DNA, the CDR3 is TGTGCCACCAGCAGAGTTTGGGGCAGTACAACTAACTATGGCTACACCTTC. It codes for CATSRVWGSTTNYGYTF. This chain links TRBV15 with TRBJ1-2; a possible D gene is TRBD1 (5 bases). This CDR3 is 17 amino acids long. V lost 1 base, J lost 0 bases, and 15 bases lay in between. In germline, CDR1 is LNHNV, CDR2 YYDKDF (reference sequence).

The V and J genes are TRBV18 and TRBJ2-1; 10 bases agree with TRBD2. Germline V lookup: CDR1 KGHSH, CDR2 LQKENI. The CDR3 covers 15 residues. After removal of 8 bases from V and 5 bases from J, the junction contained 9 bases not matched to a gene. The chain's CDR3 is CASTPLAGADNEQFF. CDR3 bases: TGTGCCAGCACCCCCCTAGCGGGAGCGGACAATGAGCAGTTCTTC.

The V and J genes are TRBV28 and TRBJ1-4, with 11 bases matching TRBD1. This CDR3 has 15 amino acids. Per germline, CDR1 MDHEN and CDR2 SYDVKM. J lost 8 bases, V lost 5 bases, and 7 bases had no gene match. DNA for the CDR3: TGTGCCAGCAGTGGCACCGGGACAGGGGGGGAAAAACTGTTTTTT. It is translated as CASSGTGTGGEKLFF.

Of note for this clone: This CDR3 is also generated by other DNA sequences in the sample. The chain joins TRBV20-1 to TRBJ2-7; D is possibly TRBD2 (6 bases). Trimming stripped 3 bases from V and 3 bases from J, with 6 bases between. CDR1 and CDR2 (germline): DFQATT, SNEGSKA (reference sequence). The CDR3 spans 11 residues. The CDR3 reads CSARGGYEQYF. The CDR3 DNA reads TGCAGTGCTAGGGGGGGCTACGAGCAGTACTTC.

V gene TRBV7-3 combines with J gene TRBJ2-2, with 9 positions matching TRBD1. The CDR3 is made up of 15 amino acids. J lost 7 bases, V lost 0 bases, and 3 bases had no gene match. Germline CDR1 and CDR2: SGHTA and FQGTGA. The CDR3: CASSLTGQGGGELFF. DNA for the CDR3: TGTGCCAGCAGCTTAACGGGACAGGGCGGCGGGGAGCTGTTTTTT.

This clone was observed a few times. The sample has other DNA sequences that encode this CDR3 too. The chain links TRBV27 to TRBJ2-7; 7 bases are a match to TRBD2. Germline loops: CDR1 MNHEY, CDR2 SMNVEV (reference sequence). The length of the CDR3 is 15 residues. V shed 6 bases and J 3 bases; nucleotides not matched to a gene: 11. CDR3 in amino acids: CASRGPTGRDYEQYF. In DNA, the CDR3 is TGTGCCAGCAGAGGACCGACGGGGAGGGACTACGAGCAGTACTTC.

This sequence joins TRBV2 and TRBJ1-2; D gene ambiguous. The CDR3 is 13 amino acids. The germline V gene has CDR1 SNHLY and CDR2 FYNNEI. V was shortened by 8 bases and J by 6 bases, with 16 bases between the two germline ends. CDR3 region: CASEGPGRDGYTF. CDR3 in DNA: TGTGCCAGCGAGGGCCCCGGGAGGGATGGCTACACCTTC.

This chain links TRBV27 with TRBJ2-2; possible D gene TRBD1, 6 bases. The CDR3 consists of 14 residues. CDR1 MNHEY and CDR2 SMNVEV come from the germline V gene (reference sequence). The V and J ends lost 3 bases and 6 bases respectively, with 11 bases between them. The CDR3 DNA follows: TGTGCCAGCAGTTTTAACAGGGCTCCCGGGGAGCTGTTTTTT. Protein sequence: CASSFNRAPGELFF.

The table lists this clone with a count of one. The chain carries TRBV9 and TRBJ2-3; 9 bases agree with TRBD2. The CDR3 is made up of 18 amino acids. The V segment lost 1 base and the J segment 1 base; nucleotides outside the gene matches: 10. Germline V gene lookup returns CDR1 SGDLS and CDR2 YYNGEE. The CDR3 nucleotides are TGTGCCAGCAGCGTAAGGGGGCTAGCGGGGACCCGCACAGATACGCAGTATTTT. Its translation is CASSVRGLAGTRTDTQYF.

This chain connects TRBV19 to TRBJ2-7, with D perhaps TRBD1 (5 bases). The CDR3 extends over 14 amino acids. V lost 4 bases and J 3 bases, leaving 13 bases between the germline ends. The germline CDR1 and CDR2 sequences are LNHDA and SQIVND (reference sequence). DNA of the CDR3: TGTGCCAGTAGTAGAACAGGCGTCTTCTACGAGCAGTACTTC. The encoded protein is CASSRTGVFYEQYF. Supplemented by reference TRBV19 and TRBJ2-7, the full variable domain reads DGGITQSPKYLFRKEGQNVTLSCEQNLNHDAMYWYRQDPGQGLRLIYYSQIVNDFQKGDIAEGYSVSREKKESFPLTVTSAQKNPTAFYLCASSRTGVFYEQYFGPGTRLTVT.

The chain employs TRBV28 and TRBJ1-5; 7 positions agree with TRBD1. Germline V gene sequence: CDR1 MDHEN, CDR2 SYDVKM. The CDR3 covers 17 residues. V lost 5 bases, J lost 0 bases, and 10 bases stayed unmatched. The chain's CDR3 is CASSPMTGYVSNQPQHF. The CDR3 DNA is TGTGCCAGCAGTCCCATGACAGGGTACGTTAGCAATCAGCCCCAGCATTTT.

The V gene is TRBV11-2, the J gene TRBJ2-4; 15 positions agree with TRBD2. The germline CDR1 and CDR2 sequences are SGHAT and FQNNGV. After removal of 5 bases from V and 3 bases from J, the junction contained 2 bases not matched to a gene. This CDR3 comprises 16 residues. CDR3 sequence reads: CASSPGLAGGKNIQYF. The CDR3 region has the DNA TGTGCCAGCAGCCCGGGACTAGCGGGAGGCAAAAACATTCAGTACTTC. The full variable domain, its missing parts supplied by reference TRBV11-2 and TRBJ2-4, is EAGVAQSPRYKIIEKRQSVAFWCNPISGHATLYWYQQILGQGPKLLIQFQNNGVVDDSQLPKDRFSAERLKGVDSTLKIQPAKLEDSAVYLCASSPGLAGGKNIQYFGAGTRLSVL.

The chain carries TRBV7-2 and TRBJ2-4, with D possibly TRBD1 on 5 matching bases. CDR3 length equals 11 residues. V lost 5 bases and J lost 8, with 7 bases in between. Germline CDR1 reads SGHTA; CDR2 reads FQGNSA. CDR3 DNA sequence: TGTGCCAGCAGCGTACAGGACATTCAGTACTTC. Translated: CASSVQDIQYF.

The V and J genes are TRBV6-6 and TRBJ2-5; 13 bases are a match to TRBD2. The CDR3 extends over 16 amino acids. Germline loops: CDR1 MNHNY, CDR2 SVGAGI (reference sequence). V shed 6 bases and J 5 bases; nucleotides not matched to a gene: 9. The CDR3 region has the DNA TGTGCCAGCAGACTAGCGGGAGGGCATTCTGGGGAGACCCAGTACTTC. It yields the protein CASRLAGGHSGETQYF.

This chain uses TRBV28 with TRBJ1-3; D call uncertain. This CDR3 region has 15 residues. Germline V gene lookup returns CDR1 MDHEN and CDR2 SYDVKM. V shed 5 bases and J shed 0 bases, with 11 bases lying between them. The CDR3 DNA follows: TGTGCCAGCAGTCCTTACAGTTTCTCTGGAAACACCATATATTTT. This gives the protein CASSPYSFSGNTIYF.

The chain employs TRBV5-1 and TRBJ2-2; D is unclear. Germline V gene lookup returns CDR1 SGHRS and CDR2 YFSETQ. Trimming removed 1 base at V and 0 bases at J, with 10 bases between. CDR3 size: 16 residues. CDR3 in amino acids: CASSLNTAANTGELFF. The CDR3 nucleotides read TGCGCCAGCAGCTTGAATACAGCCGCGAACACCGGGGAGCTGTTTTTT.

V usage is TRBV27 and J usage is TRBJ1-5; a possible D gene is TRBD1 (5 bases). The CDR3 is 15 amino acids. The V end lost 5 bases, the J end lost 11 bases, and 22 bases lay between the germline ends. Germline CDR1 is MNHEY and CDR2 is SMNVEV (reference sequence). CDR3 nucleotide sequence: TGTGCCAGCAGTCCCAATTCACAGGCCCCCTTGGCCCAGCATTTT. Translation: CASSPNSQAPLAQHF.